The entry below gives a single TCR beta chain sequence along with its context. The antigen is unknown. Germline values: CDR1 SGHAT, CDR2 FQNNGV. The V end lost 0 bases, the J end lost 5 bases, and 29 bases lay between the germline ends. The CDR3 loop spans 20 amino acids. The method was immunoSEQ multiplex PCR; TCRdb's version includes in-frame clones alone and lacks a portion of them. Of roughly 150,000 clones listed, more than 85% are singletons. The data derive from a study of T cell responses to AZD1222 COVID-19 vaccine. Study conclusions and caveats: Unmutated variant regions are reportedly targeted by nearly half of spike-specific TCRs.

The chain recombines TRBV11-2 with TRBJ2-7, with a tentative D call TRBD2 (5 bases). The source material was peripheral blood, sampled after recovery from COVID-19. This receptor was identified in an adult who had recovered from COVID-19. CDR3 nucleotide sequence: TGTGCCAGCAGCTTAGATCACTTAGGTGGTAGAGGTGGGAAGAGGGACGAGCAGTACTTC. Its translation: CASSLDHLGGRGGKRDEQYF.